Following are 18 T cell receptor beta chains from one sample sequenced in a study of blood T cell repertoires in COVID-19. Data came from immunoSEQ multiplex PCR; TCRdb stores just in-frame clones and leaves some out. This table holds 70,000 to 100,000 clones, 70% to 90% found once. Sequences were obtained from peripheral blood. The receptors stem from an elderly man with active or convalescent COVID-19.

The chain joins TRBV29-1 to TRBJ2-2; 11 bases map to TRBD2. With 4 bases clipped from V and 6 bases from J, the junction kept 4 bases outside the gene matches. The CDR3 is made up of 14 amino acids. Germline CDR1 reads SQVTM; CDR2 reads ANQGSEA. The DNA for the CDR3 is TGCAGCGTTGCGACTAGCGGGGTGGCCGGGGAGCTGTTTTTT. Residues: CSVATSGVAGELFF.

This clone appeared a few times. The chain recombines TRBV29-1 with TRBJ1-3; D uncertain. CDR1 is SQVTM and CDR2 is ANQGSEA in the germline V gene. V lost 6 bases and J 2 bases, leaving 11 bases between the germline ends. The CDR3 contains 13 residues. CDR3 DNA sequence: TGCAGCGTGCGGTCAAGTGCTGGAAACACCATATATTTT. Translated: CSVRSSAGNTIYF.

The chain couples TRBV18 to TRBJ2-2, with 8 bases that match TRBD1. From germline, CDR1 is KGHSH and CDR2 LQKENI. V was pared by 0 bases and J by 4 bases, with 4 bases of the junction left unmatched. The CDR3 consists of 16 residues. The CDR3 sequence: CASSPPAGGPTGELFF. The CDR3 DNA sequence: TGTGCCAGCTCACCACCGGCAGGGGGCCCCACCGGGGAGCTGTTTTTT.

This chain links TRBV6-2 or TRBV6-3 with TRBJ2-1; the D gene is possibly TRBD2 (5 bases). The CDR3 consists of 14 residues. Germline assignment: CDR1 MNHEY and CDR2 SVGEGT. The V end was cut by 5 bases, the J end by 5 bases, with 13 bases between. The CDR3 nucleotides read TGTGCCAGCAGTATCATTGGGAGAAACAATGAGCAGTTCTTC. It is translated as CASSIIGRNNEQFF.

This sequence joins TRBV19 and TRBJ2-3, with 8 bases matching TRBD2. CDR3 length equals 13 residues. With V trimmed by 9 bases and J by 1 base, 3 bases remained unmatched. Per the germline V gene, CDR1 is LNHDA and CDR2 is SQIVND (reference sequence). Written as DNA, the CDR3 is TGTGCCAGCGGGAGGGGGGGCACAGATACGCAGTATTTT. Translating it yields CASGRGGTDTQYF. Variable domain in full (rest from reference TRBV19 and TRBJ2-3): DGGITQSPKYLFRKEGQNVTLSCEQNLNHDAMYWYRQDPGQGLRLIYYSQIVNDFQKGDIAEGYSVSREKKESFPLTVTSAQKNPTAFYLCASGRGGTDTQYFGPGTRLTVL.

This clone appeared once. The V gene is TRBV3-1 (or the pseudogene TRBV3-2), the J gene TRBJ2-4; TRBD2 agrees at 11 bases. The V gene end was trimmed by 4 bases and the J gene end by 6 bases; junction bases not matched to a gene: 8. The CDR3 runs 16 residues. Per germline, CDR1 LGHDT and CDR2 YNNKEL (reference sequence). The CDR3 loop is CASSRSSGRLGNIQYF. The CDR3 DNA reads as TGTGCCAGCAGCCGGTCTAGCGGGAGGTTGGGAAACATTCAGTACTTC.

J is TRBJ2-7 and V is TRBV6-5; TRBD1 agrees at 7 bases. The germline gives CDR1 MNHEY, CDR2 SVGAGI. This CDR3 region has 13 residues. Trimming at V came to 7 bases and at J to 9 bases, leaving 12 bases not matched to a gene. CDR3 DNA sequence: TGTGCCAGCACGCGAGACAGGGTTGTATGGCAGTACTTC. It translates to CASTRDRVVWQYF.

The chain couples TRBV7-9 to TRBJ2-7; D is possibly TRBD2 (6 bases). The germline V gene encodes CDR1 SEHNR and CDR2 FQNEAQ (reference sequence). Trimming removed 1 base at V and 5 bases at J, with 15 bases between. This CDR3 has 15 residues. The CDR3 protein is CASSLGAGIRDEQYF. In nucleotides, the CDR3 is TGTGCCAGCAGCTTAGGCGCGGGGATTCGGGACGAGCAGTACTTC.

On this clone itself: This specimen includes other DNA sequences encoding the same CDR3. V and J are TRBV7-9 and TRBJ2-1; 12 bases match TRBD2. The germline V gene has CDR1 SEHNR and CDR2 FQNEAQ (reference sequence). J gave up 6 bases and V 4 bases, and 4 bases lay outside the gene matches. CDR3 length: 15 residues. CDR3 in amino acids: CASSSRLAGANEQFF. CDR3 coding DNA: TGTGCCAGCAGCTCACGACTAGCGGGAGCCAATGAGCAGTTCTTC. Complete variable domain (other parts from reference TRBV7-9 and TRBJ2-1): DTGVSQNPRHKITKRGQNVTFRCDPISEHNRLYWYRQTLGQGPEFLTYFQNEAQLEKSRLLSDRFSAERPKGSFSTLEIQRTEQGDSAMYLCASSSRLAGANEQFFGPGTRLTVL.

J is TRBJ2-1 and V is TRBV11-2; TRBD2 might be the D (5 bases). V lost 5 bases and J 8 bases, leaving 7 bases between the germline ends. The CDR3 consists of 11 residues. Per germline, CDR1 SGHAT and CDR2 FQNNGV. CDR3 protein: CASSQRDEQFF. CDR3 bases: TGTGCCAGCAGCCAGAGGGATGAGCAGTTCTTC.

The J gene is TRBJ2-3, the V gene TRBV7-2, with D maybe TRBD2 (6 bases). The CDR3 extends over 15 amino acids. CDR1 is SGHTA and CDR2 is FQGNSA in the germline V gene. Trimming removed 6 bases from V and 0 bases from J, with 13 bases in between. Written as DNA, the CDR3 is TGTGCCAGCAGGGGTCTAGCGACTAGCACAGATACGCAGTATTTT. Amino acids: CASRGLATSTDTQYF.

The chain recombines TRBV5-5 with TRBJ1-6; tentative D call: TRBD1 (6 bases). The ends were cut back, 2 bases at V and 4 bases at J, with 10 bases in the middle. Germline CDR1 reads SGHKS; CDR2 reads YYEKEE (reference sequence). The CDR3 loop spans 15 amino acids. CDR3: CASSLQGRYNSPLHF. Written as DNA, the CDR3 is TGTGCCAGCAGCTTACAGGGACGGTATAATTCACCCCTCCACTTT.

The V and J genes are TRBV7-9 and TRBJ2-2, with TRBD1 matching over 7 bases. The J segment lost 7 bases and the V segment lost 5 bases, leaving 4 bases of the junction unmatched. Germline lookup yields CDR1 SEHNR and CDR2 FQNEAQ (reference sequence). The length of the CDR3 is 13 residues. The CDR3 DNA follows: TGTGCCAGCAGCCCAGGGACAGTCGGGGAGCTGTTTTTT. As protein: CASSPGTVGELFF.

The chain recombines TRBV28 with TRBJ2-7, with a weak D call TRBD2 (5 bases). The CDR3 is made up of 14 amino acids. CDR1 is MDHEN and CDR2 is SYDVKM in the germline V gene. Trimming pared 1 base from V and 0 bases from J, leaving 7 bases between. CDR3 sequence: CASSLFRDSYEQYF. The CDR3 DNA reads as TGTGCCAGCAGTTTATTTCGGGACTCCTACGAGCAGTACTTC.

DNA for the CDR3: TGTGCCAGCAGCTTGGGCAGGGGGACTGAAGCTTTCTTT. As protein: CASSLGRGTEAFF. The chain links TRBV5-6 to TRBJ1-1; 7 bases align to TRBD1. This CDR3 is 13 amino acids long. Germline lookup yields CDR1 SGHDT and CDR2 YYEEEE. The trim removed 0 bases at V and 5 bases at J, leaving 1 base unmatched.

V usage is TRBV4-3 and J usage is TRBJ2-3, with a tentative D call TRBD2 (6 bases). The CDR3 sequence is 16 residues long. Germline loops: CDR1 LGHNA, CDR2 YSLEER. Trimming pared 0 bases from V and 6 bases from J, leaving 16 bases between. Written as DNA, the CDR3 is TGCGCCAGCAGCCAAGAGGGGCGAGCGGGCCTGGATACGCAGTATTTT. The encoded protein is CASSQEGRAGLDTQYF.

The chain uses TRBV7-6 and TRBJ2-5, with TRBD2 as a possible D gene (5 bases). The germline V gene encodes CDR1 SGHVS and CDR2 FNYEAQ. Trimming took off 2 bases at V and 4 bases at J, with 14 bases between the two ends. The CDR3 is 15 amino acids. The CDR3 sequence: CASSLRGGARETQYF. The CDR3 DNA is TGTGCCAGCAGCTTACGAGGAGGAGCGAGAGAGACCCAGTACTTC.

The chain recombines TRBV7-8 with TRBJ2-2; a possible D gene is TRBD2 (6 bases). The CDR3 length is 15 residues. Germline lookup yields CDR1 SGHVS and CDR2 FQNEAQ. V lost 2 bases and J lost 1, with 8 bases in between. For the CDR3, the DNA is TGTGCCAGCAGCTTAAGGAGGGTGAACACCGGGGAGCTGTTTTTT. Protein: CASSLRRVNTGELFF.